The present T cell receptor (beta chain) was sequenced within a study of blood T cells in healthy people across ages. Overall study: Per every two T cells, about one barcoded beta molecule was captured by template switching.

A second PCR of roughly 7 to 11 cycles used a sample-barcoded 5' primer and a J-beta primer mix. TCRdb itself ran the 5' RACE reads through MiXCR, one entry per CDR3 protein. Among approximately 800,000 distinct CDR3 sequences, 35% to 60% were seen once, and the ten largest hold roughly 20%. The length of the CDR3 is 14 residues. Germline assignment: CDR1 SQVTM and CDR2 ANQGSEA. Study observations and caveats: Compared with aged donors, long-lived donors showed fewer expanded clones, suggesting selection.

Healthy Caucasians from Russia aged roughly 6 to 100 served as donors. Of note for this clonotype: What it recognizes is unknown. This may be a read error: a much more frequent sequence differs by one nucleotide.

The sequence derives from an older man in good health. The chain joins TRBV29-1 to TRBJ2-5; no clear D gene. Sequences were obtained from blood. CDR3: CSVVGTTYQETRYF. The CDR3 nucleotides are TGCAGCGTTGTCGGTACTACGTACCAAGAGACCCGGTACTTC.